The rows below give T cell receptor beta chains drawn from one sample of a study of shared clonotypes between healthy human individuals. The assay was immunoSEQ multiplex PCR, and TCRdb's table has in-frame clones only and misses some. The sample records around 510,000 clones, roughly 79% being singletons. The source material was PBMCs. The receptor set was obtained from a woman aged 35 to 49 in good health. Some clones in this sample may be carry-over from other donors' samples. Each CDR3 is given with its conserved first and last residue. D genes are given only for firm matches. Size is stated for part of the rows, as once, few or many counts, or as a class when the clone is expanded.

-,TRBV28,-,TRBJ2-1,CASSSTGSYNEQFF,TGTGCCAGCAGTTCGACAGGCTCCTACAATGAGCAGTTCTTC
-,TRBV19,TRBD1,TRBJ1-2,CASSIRQGARGYTF,TGTGCCAGTAGTATAAGACAGGGGGCGCGAGGCTACACCTTC
-,TRBV18,-,TRBJ2-3,CASSPDTGRDTQYF,TGTGCCAGCTCACCAGACACTGGTCGGGATACGCAGTATTTT
-,TRBV7-9,-,TRBJ2-1,CASSLEGPGWSYNEQFF,TGTGCCAGCAGCTTAGAGGGTCCAGGGTGGTCCTACAATGAGCAGTTCTTC
-,TRBV7-2,-,TRBJ2-3,CASSPTGSTQYF,TGTGCCAGCAGCCCCACTGGATCAACGCAGTATTTT
many,TRBV6-1,-,TRBJ1-1,CASSGQPNTEAFF,TGTGCCAGCAGTGGACAGCCGAACACTGAAGCTTTCTTT
-,TRBV28,-,TRBJ2-7,CASSFVARTYEQYF,TGTGCCAGCAGTTTCGTGGCACGGACCTACGAGCAGTACTTC
-,TRBV7-2,-,TRBJ2-7,CASNPELGPYEQYF,TGTGCCAGCAACCCCGAACTGGGACCCTACGAGCAGTACTTC
-,TRBV28,-,TRBJ2-1,CASSPLGGGNNEQFF,TGTGCCAGCAGTCCCCTGGGAGGGGGGAACAATGAGCAGTTCTTC
-,TRBV15,TRBD2,TRBJ2-1,CATSRGRTGLGDNEQFF,TGTGCCACCAGCAGAGGGCGGACGGGACTAGGGGACAATGAGCAGTTCTTC
-,TRBV2,-,TRBJ1-5,CASSSDSYSNQPQHF,TGTGCCAGCAGTTCAGACAGCTATAGCAATCAGCCCCAGCATTTT
-,TRBV6-5,-,TRBJ2-7,CASRRAYEQYF,TGTGCCAGCAGGCGGGCCTACGAGCAGTACTTC
-,TRBV7-9,-,TRBJ2-1,CASSFGGINEQFF,TGTGCCAGCAGCTTTGGCGGTATCAATGAGCAGTTCTTC
-,TRBV27,-,TRBJ1-2,CASSIRQIRGGYGYTF,TGTGCCAGCAGTATACGACAGATCCGAGGAGGGTATGGCTACACCTTC
-,TRBV5-1,-,TRBJ2-1,CASSIGTYNEQFF,TGCGCCAGCAGCATCGGGACTTACAATGAGCAGTTCTTC
-,TRBV15,-,TRBJ1-6,CATSRDLEDSPLHF,TGTGCCACCAGCAGAGACCTGGAGGATTCACCCCTCCACTTT
-,TRBV6-4,TRBD2,TRBJ2-1,CASSATSGDYNEQFF,TGTGCCAGCAGTGCGACTAGCGGGGACTACAATGAGCAGTTCTTC
-,TRBV14,TRBD1,TRBJ1-2,CASSQARTGVGYTF,TGTGCCAGCAGCCAAGCCCGGACAGGGGTCGGCTACACCTTC
-,TRBV7-9,TRBD2,TRBJ2-7,CASSLTGTSGTYEQYF,TGTGCCAGCAGCCTCACCGGGACTAGCGGGACCTACGAGCAGTACTTC
few,TRBV13,-,TRBJ1-1,CASSPTRGTEAFF,TGTGCCAGCAGCCCGACCAGAGGGACTGAAGCTTTCTTT
-,TRBV14,TRBD1,TRBJ1-1,CASSLWGQLNTEAFF,TGTGCCAGCAGCCTATGGGGACAGTTGAACACTGAAGCTTTCTTT
-,TRBV4-1,-,TRBJ2-7,CASSREGGYEQYF,TGCGCCAGCAGTCGAGAAGGGGGCTACGAGCAGTACTTC